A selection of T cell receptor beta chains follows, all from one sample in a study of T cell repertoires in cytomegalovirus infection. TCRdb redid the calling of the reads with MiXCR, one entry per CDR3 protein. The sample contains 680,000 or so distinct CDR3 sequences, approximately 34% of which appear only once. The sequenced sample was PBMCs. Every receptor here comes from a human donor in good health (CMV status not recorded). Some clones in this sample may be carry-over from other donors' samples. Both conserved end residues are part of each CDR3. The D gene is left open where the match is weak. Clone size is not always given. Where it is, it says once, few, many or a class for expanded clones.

CDR3: CASTGTSGGPIYNEQFF
DNA: TGTGCCAGCACCGGGACTAGCGGGGGGCCCATCTACAATGAGCAGTTCTTC
J: TRBJ2-1
V: TRBV12-3/TRBV12-4
length: 17
size: -
D: TRBD2

CDR3: CASSFGSYDYEQYF
DNA: TGTGCCAGCAGCTTTGGCAGTTATGACTACGAGCAGTACTTC
J: TRBJ2-7
V: TRBV5-4
length: 14
size: few
D: -

CDR3: CASSYTGTYNEQFF
DNA: TGTGCCAGCAGCTACACCGGGACCTACAATGAGCAGTTCTTC
J: TRBJ2-1
V: TRBV7-8
length: 14
size: -
D: -

CDR3: CASSPWTGGHKDTQYF
DNA: TGTGCCAGCAGTCCCTGGACAGGGGGCCATAAAGATACGCAGTATTTT
J: TRBJ2-3
V: TRBV12-3/TRBV12-4
length: 16
size: -
D: TRBD1

CDR3: CASSHQTDRAGSYEQYF
DNA: TGCGCCAGCAGCCATCAAACGGACAGGGCTGGGTCCTACGAGCAGTACTTC
J: TRBJ2-7
V: TRBV5-1
length: 17
size: -
D: TRBD1

CDR3: CSTPFSTDTQYF
DNA: TGCAGCACCCCCTTCAGCACAGATACGCAGTATTTT
J: TRBJ2-3
V: TRBV29-1
length: 12
size: -
D: -

CDR3: CASSSPGARTEAFF
DNA: TGTGCCAGCAGTTCCCCGGGGGCGCGCACTGAAGCTTTCTTT
J: TRBJ1-1
V: TRBV28
length: 14
size: few
D: -

CDR3: CASSPAGTYAEAFF
DNA: TGCGCCAGCAGCCCCGCAGGAACTTACGCTGAAGCTTTCTTT
J: TRBJ1-1
V: TRBV4-1
length: 14
size: -
D: -

CDR3: CASSPYEGQNTEAFF
DNA: TGTGCCAGTAGTCCTTATGAGGGACAGAACACTGAAGCTTTCTTT
J: TRBJ1-1
V: TRBV19
length: 15
size: -
D: -

CDR3: CSVEGPPLYNEQFF
DNA: TGCAGCGTTGAGGGACCACCCCTCTACAATGAGCAGTTCTTC
J: TRBJ2-1
V: TRBV29-1
length: 14
size: few
D: -

CDR3: CASSQEDRGNVQFF
DNA: TGTGCCAGCAGCCAAGAGGACAGGGGCAATGTGCAGTTCTTC
J: TRBJ2-1
V: TRBV4-2
length: 14
size: -
D: TRBD1

CDR3: CASSFLPPGLAFTDTQYF
DNA: TGTGCTAGCAGCTTCCTACCCCCGGGACTAGCTTTCACAGATACGCAGTATTTT
J: TRBJ2-3
V: TRBV7-7
length: 18
size: -
D: TRBD2

CDR3: CASSSRPGWVDEAFF
DNA: TGTGCCAGCAGCTCGCGCCCAGGGTGGGTTGATGAAGCTTTCTTT
J: TRBJ1-1
V: TRBV11-1
length: 15
size: -
D: -

CDR3: CASRTPRNGLMNTEAFF
DNA: TGTGCCAGCAGAACCCCACGGAACGGACTAATGAACACTGAAGCTTTCTTT
J: TRBJ1-1
V: TRBV7-6
length: 17
size: -
D: -

CDR3: CASRADIMNTEAFF
DNA: TGTGCCAGCAGGGCGGACATAATGAACACTGAAGCTTTCTTT
J: TRBJ1-1
V: TRBV6-5
length: 14
size: -
D: -

CDR3: CASSAYGYTF
DNA: TGTGCCAGCAGTGCGTATGGCTACACCTTC
J: TRBJ1-2
V: TRBV28
length: 10
size: -
D: -

CDR3: CATTTWGVRETQYF
DNA: TGTGCCACCACCACCTGGGGCGTCAGGGAGACCCAGTACTTC
J: TRBJ2-5
V: TRBV15
length: 14
size: -
D: -

CDR3: CASSLRRGRNEQFF
DNA: TGTGCCAGCAGCTTGCGGAGGGGGCGGAATGAGCAGTTCTTC
J: TRBJ2-1
V: TRBV5-8
length: 14
size: few
D: -

CDR3: CASSQGPDQPQHF
DNA: TGTGCTAGCAGCCAGGGACCTGATCAGCCCCAGCATTTT
J: TRBJ1-5
V: TRBV7-6
length: 13
size: few
D: -

CDR3: CASSAGTYEKLFF
DNA: TGTGCCAGCAGCGCTGGGACATATGAAAAACTGTTTTTT
J: TRBJ1-4
V: TRBV5-5
length: 13
size: few
D: -

CDR3: CASTPSFGQGRSNQPQHF
DNA: TGTGCCAGTACCCCATCCTTTGGACAGGGTAGAAGCAATCAGCCCCAGCATTTT
J: TRBJ1-5
V: TRBV19
length: 18
size: few
D: TRBD1

CDR3: CASTPGLAFWGGELFF
DNA: TGTGCCAGCACCCCGGGACTAGCTTTTTGGGGCGGGGAGCTGTTTTTT
J: TRBJ2-2
V: TRBV7-2
length: 16
size: -
D: TRBD2